This T cell receptor beta chain was found in a study of T cells in Graves' hyperthyroidism and ophthalmopathy. The investigators amplified TCR beta CDR3 regions from RNA transcripts. TCR CDR3 underwent first-round RT-PCR with the HTBI primer set. TCRdb re-derived calls from the multiplex PCR reads in MiXCR, one entry per CDR3 protein. The profile shows approximately 600,000 distinct CDR3 sequences, about 14% of them singletons. Broader study findings: Blood also showed most of the thyroid clonotypes that were expanded above 0.001. A 13 V-J model separated ophthalmopathy from stable hyperthyroidism.

Germline values: CDR1 DFQATT, CDR2 SNEGSKA (reference sequence). The CDR3 has 15 residues. With a duration under 2 months, the hyperthyroidism was newly diagnosed in patients aged 18 to 65. It was at first hyperthyroidism diagnosis, before any ophthalmopathy symptoms, that the blood sample was taken. Notes on this clonotype: What it recognizes is unknown. Germline is not matched at one junction end, which may reflect a read error.

The chain has TRBV20-1 and TRBJ2-1, with a possible D match to TRBD2 (6 bases). This TCR derives from a woman aged 25 to 45 with Graves' hyperthyroidism that later progressed to Graves' ophthalmopathy. The sequencing sample was made of blood. The CDR3 sequence is CSARDRDFSYNEQFF. Written as DNA, the CDR3 is TGCAGTGCAAGAGACCGGGACTTCTCCTACAATGAGCAGTTCTTC.